This TCR beta chain was observed in a study of regulatory T cells in long-lasting Graves disease. Overall study results and limits: Persistent disease samples used TRBV28, TRBJ1-2 and TRBJ2-5 preferentially.

This clonotype was counted only a few times. What it recognizes is unknown. V shed 5 bases and J 1 base; nucleotides not matched to a gene: 4. Germline V gene data show CDR1 as SGHAT and CDR2 as FQNNGV. The CDR3 contains 15 residues. Construction of the TCR beta libraries employed iRepertoire HTBI primers in conjunction with Arm-PCR of CDR3 regions. TCRdb reprocessed the multiplex PCR reads via MiXCR and lists one record per CDR3 protein. The table has hundreds of thousands of distinct CDR3 sequences, 30% seen once. Time point given: persistent/refractory GD, antithyroid drugs over 5 years with positive TRAb. Researchers made the TCR library from RNA that was extracted from PBMCs.

The source material was peripheral blood mononuclear cells (PBMCs), sampled when the disease was refractory, from a patient treated with antithyroid drugs. The source is a female donor with Graves disease. V gene TRBV11-2 combines with J gene TRBJ2-2; 7 positions agree with TRBD1. The CDR3 loop reads CASSRRQGNTGELFF. The CDR3 nucleotides are TGTGCCAGCAGCCGTCGACAGGGGAACACCGGGGAGCTGTTTTTT.